This T cell receptor (beta chain) was identified in a study of T cells in Graves' hyperthyroidism and ophthalmopathy (dated by TCRdb to about 2019). For the study in its entirety: Peripheral blood samples were taken at initial diagnosis, before any treatment was given. TCR Vbeta CDR3 sequencing of 120 to 150 peripheral blood samples (more than 40 ophthalmopathy, roughly 74 hyperthyroidism and some 17 progressor patients) is reported in the paper. Prospective prediction of ophthalmopathy was tested in an independent validation cohort consisting of 18 to 20 hyperthyroidism patients and some 17 patients who later progressed to ophthalmopathy. In addition, the study compared T-cell repertoires in thyroid tissue and in blood from several Graves' hyperthyroidism patients. A discovery cohort of about a hundred patients, about 44 with Graves' ophthalmopathy and about 58 with stable Graves' hyperthyroidism, was used to find distinguishing TCR V-J signatures. The 100 or so discovery patients were divided at random into training and test sets in a 7:3 ratio. After blood sampling, hyperthyroidism patients were treated with methimazole at a starting dose of 30 mg daily, and ophthalmopathy patients were treated with high-dose intravenous methylprednisolone.

Overall study results and their limits: Blood samples also contained most of the expanded thyroid clonotypes (frequency above 0.001), which suggests that blood repertoires may reflect thyroid immune responses. Sample size was not statistically predetermined, and investigators were not blinded to group allocation. A model built on a 13 V-J signature distinguished ophthalmopathy from stable hyperthyroidism, reaching 87.88% sensitivity and about 81% specificity in cross-validation and 80%/75% in testing. In validation, the model predicted progression to ophthalmopathy a median of about 6 months before onset, with about 71% sensitivity and more than 72% specificity.

Ophthalmopathy patients had moderately to severely active disease, Clinical Activity Score of at least 3, NOSPECS grade of at least 4, and duration under 3 months. Any patient with an uncontrolled infection, another autoimmune disease, pregnancy or lactation was excluded. Diagnoses were based on clinical symptoms, serum thyroxine and TRAb, thyroid ultrasound and orbital computed tomography. PBMCs were separated from under 11 ml of fresh peripheral blood using Ficoll-Paque density gradient centrifugation. Trizol reagent was used to extract total RNA, and RNA quality was then checked on an Agilent 2100 Bioanalyzer. The TCR beta CDR3 regions were amplified from RNA transcripts. For the first round of RT-PCR on the TCR CDR3, the HTBI primer set was used together with the Qiagen OneStep RT-PCR kit. The libraries were constructed in a second round of multiplex PCR and then size-selected and purified. Sequencing of the libraries was done on an Illumina HiSeq2000 using paired-end 100 bp reads. The authors processed their data as follows. SOAPnuke was used to process the raw data, with reads discarded if the reads contained adapters or uncalled bases, had a mean Phred below 15, or lacked an exact constant-primer or identifier match. COPE v1.2.5 was used to merge high-quality paired reads, and clonotypes were defined as unique nucleotide sequences. MiTCR v1.1 was used to align the clonotypes against IMGT TRBV, TRBD and TRBJ reference segments. The analysis included only V-J combinations with a frequency above 0.0001, which together covered approximately 99% of the repertoires. The TCS score was defined as F50 (clonal expansion) divided by E x V (chaos), with BLOSUM62-based TCRdist calculated between CDR3 peptides within each V-J. Welch's t-statistics and random forest reduced around 510 V-J features to 10 to 15, which were used in a naive Bayes classifier (R e1071). The public reads were quality trimmed at Q25 with fastp and then assembled into clones with MiXCR by TCRdb, keeping productive beta chains. CDR3 protein sequences are deduplicated, and each keeps its most common genes and DNA. TCRdb, not the original authors, processed these V and J calls. The sample profile shows 500,000 or so distinct CDR3 sequences; about 16% of them were found once. About 31% of the sample is in the top ten clones.

This clonotype was recorded at least ten times. It lacks a known antigen. Within one base of it there is no much larger clone, and no base qualities were kept. V and J lose 4 bases and 4 bases, and a span of 4 bases separates them. Taken from cysteine to phenylalanine, the CDR3 has 12 residues. The kept DNA is CDR3 alone, 36 bases in frame from the first base. Via the germline V gene (reference sequence), CDR1 is LNHDA and CDR2 SQIVND. The sample was blood. The chain was built from TRBV19 and TRBJ2-2; the D gene lacks a confident call. The receptor was isolated from a woman in her twenties or thirties with Graves' ophthalmopathy. The nucleotide sequence is TGTGCCAGTAGTAATCCCACCGGGGAGCTGTTTTTT. Its product reads: CASSNPTGELFF.